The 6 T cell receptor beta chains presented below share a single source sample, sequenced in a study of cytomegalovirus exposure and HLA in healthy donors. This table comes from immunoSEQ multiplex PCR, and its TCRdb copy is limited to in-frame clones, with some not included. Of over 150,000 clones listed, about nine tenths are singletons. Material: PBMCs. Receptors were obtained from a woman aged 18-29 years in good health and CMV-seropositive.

The CDR3 region is CASSFTTSRGYEQYF. In nucleotides, the CDR3 is TGTGCCAGCAGTTTCACGACTAGTCGGGGCTACGAGCAGTACTTC. This sequence joins TRBV6-6 and TRBJ2-7; possible D gene TRBD2, 6 bases. Germline CDR1 MNHNY, CDR2 SVGAGI (reference sequence). The V gene lost 4 bases and the J gene lost 3 bases, with 16 bases spanning the gap. This CDR3 comprises 15 residues.

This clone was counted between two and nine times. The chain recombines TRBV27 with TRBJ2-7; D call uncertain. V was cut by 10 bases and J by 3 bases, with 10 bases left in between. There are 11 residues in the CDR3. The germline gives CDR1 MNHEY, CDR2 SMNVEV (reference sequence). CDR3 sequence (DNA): TGTGCCAAGTGGCCTCGCTACGAGCAGTACTTC. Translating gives CAKWPRYEQYF.

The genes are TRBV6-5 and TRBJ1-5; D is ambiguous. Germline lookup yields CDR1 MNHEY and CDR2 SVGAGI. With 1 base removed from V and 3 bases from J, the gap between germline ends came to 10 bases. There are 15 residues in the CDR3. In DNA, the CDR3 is TGTGCCAGCAGTTACTACGGTTCTGACAATCAGCCCCAGCATTTT. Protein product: CASSYYGSDNQPQHF.

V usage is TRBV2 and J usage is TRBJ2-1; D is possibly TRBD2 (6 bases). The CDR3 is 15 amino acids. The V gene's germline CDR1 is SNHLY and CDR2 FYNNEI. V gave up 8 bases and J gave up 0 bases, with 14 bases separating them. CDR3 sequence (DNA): TGTGCCAGCCCGGTAGCGGTCCTCTCCTACAATGAGCAGTTCTTC. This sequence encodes CASPVAVLSYNEQFF.

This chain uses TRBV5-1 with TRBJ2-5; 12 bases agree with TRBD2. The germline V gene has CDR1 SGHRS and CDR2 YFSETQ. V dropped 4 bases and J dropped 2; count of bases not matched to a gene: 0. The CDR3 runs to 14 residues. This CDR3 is CASSGLAGQETQYF. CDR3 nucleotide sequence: TGCGCCAGCAGCGGACTAGCGGGACAAGAGACCCAGTACTTC.

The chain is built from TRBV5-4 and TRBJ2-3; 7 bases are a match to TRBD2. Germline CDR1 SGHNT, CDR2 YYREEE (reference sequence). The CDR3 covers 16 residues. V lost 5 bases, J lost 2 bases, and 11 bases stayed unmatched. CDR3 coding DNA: TGTGCCAGCAGTTCGACGGGCGGGGGAAACACAGATACGCAGTATTTT. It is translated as CASSSTGGGNTDTQYF.